This TCR beta chain is from a study of early T cells in non-severe SARS-CoV-2 infection. Germline assignment: CDR1 SGHVS and CDR2 FNYEAQ. Trimming shortened V by 2 bases and J by 9 bases, and 7 bases separated the two germline ends. This CDR3 is built from 12 residues. This clonotype was seen a handful of times. TCRdb re-derived calls from the 5' RACE reads in MiXCR, one entry per CDR3 protein. The sample carries 45,000 to 60,000 distinct CDR3 sequences, more than 9% recorded once. This sequence originates from an adult who was a healthcare worker with PCR-confirmed SARS-CoV-2 infection or an uninfected control (not recorded which). J is TRBJ2-2 and V is TRBV7-6; D is uncertain. The sample was whole blood. The DNA for the CDR3 is TGTGCCAGCAGCTTAACAAGGAGGGAGCTGTTTTTT. This encodes CASSLTRRELFF.